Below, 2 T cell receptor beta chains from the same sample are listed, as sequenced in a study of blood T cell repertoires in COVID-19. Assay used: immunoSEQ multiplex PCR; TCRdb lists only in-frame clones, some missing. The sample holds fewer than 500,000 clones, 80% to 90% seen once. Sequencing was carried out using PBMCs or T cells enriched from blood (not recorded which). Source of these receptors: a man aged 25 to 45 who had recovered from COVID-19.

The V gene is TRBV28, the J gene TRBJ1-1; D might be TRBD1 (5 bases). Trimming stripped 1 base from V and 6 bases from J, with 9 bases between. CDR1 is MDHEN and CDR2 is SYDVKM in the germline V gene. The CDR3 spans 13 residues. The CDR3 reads CASSLFGGAEAFF. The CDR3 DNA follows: TGTGCCAGCAGTTTATTCGGGGGGGCTGAAGCTTTCTTT. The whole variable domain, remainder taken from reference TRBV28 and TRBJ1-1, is DVKVTQSSRYLVKRTGEKVFLECVQDMDHENMFWYRQDPGLGLRLIYFSYDVKMKEKGDIPEGYSVSREKKERFSLILESASTNQTSMYLCASSLFGGAEAFFGQGTRLTVV.

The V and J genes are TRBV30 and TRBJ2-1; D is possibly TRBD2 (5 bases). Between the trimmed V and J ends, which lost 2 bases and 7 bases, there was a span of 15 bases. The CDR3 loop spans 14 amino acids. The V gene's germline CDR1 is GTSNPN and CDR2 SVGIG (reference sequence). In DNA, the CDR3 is TGTGCCTGGAGTAGAGCAACCACGGGAAATGAGCAGTTCTTC. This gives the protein CAWSRATTGNEQFF.